The TCR beta chain described here comes from a study of cytomegalovirus exposure and HLA in healthy donors. Use of 60 Vbeta and 13 Jbeta primers characterized the PCR. Sequencing used immunoSEQ multiplex PCR; TCRdb keeps in-frame clones, though not all of them. The table lists 100,000 or so clones, approximately 85% of them singletons. This CDR3 is 13 amino acids long. V lost 8 bases to trimming and J lost 1 base, with 11 bases between them. Germline values: CDR1 ENHRY, CDR2 SYGVKD. The rearrangement uses TRBV10-3 and TRBJ1-1, with a possible D match to TRBD1 (5 bases). The source is a man aged 25 to 40 in good health and CMV-seronegative. What was sequenced was PBMCs. The DNA of the CDR3 is TGTGCCATCCGGGGGGTCGAGAACACTGAAGCTTTCTTT. Amino acids: CAIRGVENTEAFF.